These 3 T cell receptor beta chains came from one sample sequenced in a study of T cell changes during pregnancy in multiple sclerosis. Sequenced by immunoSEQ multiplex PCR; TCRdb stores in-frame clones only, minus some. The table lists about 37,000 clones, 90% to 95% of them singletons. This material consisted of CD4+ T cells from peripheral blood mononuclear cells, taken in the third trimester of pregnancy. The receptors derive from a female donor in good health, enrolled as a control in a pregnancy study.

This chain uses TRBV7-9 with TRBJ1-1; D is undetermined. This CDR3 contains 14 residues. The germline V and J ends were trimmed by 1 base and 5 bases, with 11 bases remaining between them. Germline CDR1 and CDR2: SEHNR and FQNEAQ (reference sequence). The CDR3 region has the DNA TGTGCCAGCAGCTTAGAGCGGGGTTGGACTGAAGCTTTCTTT. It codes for CASSLERGWTEAFF.

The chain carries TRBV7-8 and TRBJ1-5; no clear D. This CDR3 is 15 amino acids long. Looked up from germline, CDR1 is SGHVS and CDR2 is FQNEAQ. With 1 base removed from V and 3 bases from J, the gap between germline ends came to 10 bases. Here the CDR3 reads CASSLDVSYNQPQHF. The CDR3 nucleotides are TGTGCCAGCAGCTTAGATGTTTCTTACAATCAGCCCCAGCATTTT.

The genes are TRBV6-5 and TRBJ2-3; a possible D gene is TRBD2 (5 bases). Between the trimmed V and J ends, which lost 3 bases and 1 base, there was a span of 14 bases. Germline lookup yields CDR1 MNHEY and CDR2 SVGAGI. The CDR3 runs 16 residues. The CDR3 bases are TGTGCCAGCAGTTATAGTCGGCGCGGGCGCACAGATACGCAGTATTTT. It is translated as CASSYSRRGRTDTQYF.